Below, 18 T cell receptor beta chains from the same sample are listed, as sequenced in a study of blood T cell repertoires in COVID-19. The assay was immunoSEQ multiplex PCR, and TCRdb's table has in-frame clones only and misses some. In the table there are roughly 200,000 clones, approximately 88% of which are singletons. Material: peripheral blood. These receptors were collected from a man aged 40-50 years with acute or convalescent COVID-19.

V gene TRBV6-2 or TRBV6-3 combines with J gene TRBJ1-2; unclear D gene. This CDR3 has 16 residues. From germline, CDR1 is MNHEY and CDR2 SVGEGT. The V and J ends lost 0 bases and 5 bases respectively, with 16 bases between them. CDR3 in DNA: TGTGCCAGCAGTTACTCGTATGGATCCGGGTTGTATGGCTACACCTTC. Protein product: CASSYSYGSGLYGYTF.

The genes are TRBV4-3 and TRBJ1-5, with 8 bases matching TRBD1. Germline V gene sequence: CDR1 LGHNA, CDR2 YSLEER. The CDR3 extends over 14 amino acids. Trimming cost V 0 bases and J 6 bases; bases outside gene matches: 1. CDR3 protein: CASSQEQGGQPQHF. The CDR3 bases are TGCGCCAGCAGCCAAGAACAGGGGGGTCAGCCCCAGCATTTT.

V and J are TRBV2 and TRBJ2-7; TRBD1 agrees at 11 bases. Germline V gives CDR1 SNHLY, CDR2 FYNNEI. Trimming at V came to 5 bases and at J to 6 bases, leaving 3 bases not matched to a gene. The CDR3 runs to 13 residues. DNA of the CDR3: TGTGCCAGCAGTTTTGGGACAGGGGGCGAGCAGTACTTC. Its translation: CASSFGTGGEQYF.

The genes are TRBV30 and TRBJ1-2; 11 positions agree with TRBD1. Trimming took 3 bases from V and 1 from J; bases not matched to a gene: 13. Looked up from germline, CDR1 is GTSNPN and CDR2 is SVGIG (reference sequence). The CDR3 has 18 residues. Here the CDR3 DNA reads TGTGCCTGGAGAGACTTCCGAGGACAGGGGGCGCGTAACTATGGCTACACCTTC. Translation gives CAWRDFRGQGARNYGYTF.

The V call is TRBV28, the J call TRBJ1-2; the match to TRBD1 covers 7 bases. V dropped 2 bases and J dropped 8; count of bases not matched to a gene: 5. Germline lookup yields CDR1 MDHEN and CDR2 SYDVKM. The CDR3 has 13 residues. CDR3 sequence: CASSLEGARGYTF. The CDR3 coding sequence is TGTGCCAGCAGTTTAGAGGGGGCGAGGGGCTACACCTTC.

The rearrangement links TRBV11-2 to TRBJ2-5, with 12 bases aligning to TRBD2. The CDR3 is made up of 16 amino acids. Losses at the gene ends were 2 bases for V and 1 base for J; bases not matched to a gene: 2. Germline V lookup: CDR1 SGHAT, CDR2 FQNNGV. The CDR3: CASSLTSGGIQETQYF. CDR3 coding DNA: TGTGCCAGCAGCTTAACTAGCGGGGGGATCCAAGAGACCCAGTACTTC. Combining the CDR3 with reference TRBV11-2 and TRBJ2-5 gives the whole variable domain EAGVAQSPRYKIIEKRQSVAFWCNPISGHATLYWYQQILGQGPKLLIQFQNNGVVDDSQLPKDRFSAERLKGVDSTLKIQPAKLEDSAVYLCASSLTSGGIQETQYFGPGTRLLVL.

J is TRBJ2-3 and V is TRBV18, with 9 bases matching TRBD2. Germline CDR1 is KGHSH and CDR2 is LQKENI. The ends lost 3 bases at V and 5 bases at J; junction bases unmatched: 9. CDR3 length: 16 amino acids. CDR3 residues: CASSPMAGGLEDTQYF. The CDR3 bases are TGTGCCAGCTCACCCATGGCGGGGGGGCTGGAAGATACGCAGTATTTT. Full variable domain (remainder filled in from reference TRBV18 and TRBJ2-3): NAGVMQNPRHLVRRRGQEARLRCSPMKGHSHVYWYRQLPEEGLKFMVYLQKENIIDESGMPKERFSAEFPKEGPSILRIQQVVRGDSAAYFCASSPMAGGLEDTQYFGPGTRLTVL.

In its sample, this clone was seen once. The chain employs TRBV28 and TRBJ2-7; D is possibly TRBD2 (5 bases). The CDR3 consists of 14 residues. CDR1 is MDHEN and CDR2 is SYDVKM in the germline V gene. V shed 4 bases and J shed 6 bases, with 16 bases lying between them. The CDR3 is CASSSHRGISEQYF. The DNA for the CDR3 is TGTGCCAGCAGTTCCCATCGGGGTATAAGCGAGCAGTACTTC.

The chain employs TRBV19 and TRBJ2-7; TRBD1 agrees at 8 bases. V lost 3 bases and J lost 2; bases outside the gene matches: 3. This CDR3 region has 14 residues. Germline lookup yields CDR1 LNHDA and CDR2 SQIVND (reference sequence). The DNA for the CDR3 is TGTGCCAGTAGTATCAGGGGGCCAACCTACGAGCAGTACTTC. The encoded protein is CASSIRGPTYEQYF.

V usage is TRBV5-1 and J usage is TRBJ2-2; 9 nucleotides line up with TRBD1. From germline, CDR1 is SGHRS and CDR2 YFSETQ. Trimming cost V 4 bases and J 4 bases; bases outside gene matches: 5. This CDR3 is built from 15 residues. Here the CDR3 DNA reads TGCGCCAGCAGCAAACAGGGGGCGGTCACCGGGGAGCTGTTTTTT. It yields the protein CASSKQGAVTGELFF.

This chain links TRBV19 with TRBJ1-6; 10 bases agree with TRBD1. The J segment lost 9 bases and the V segment lost 4 bases, leaving 6 bases of the junction unmatched. The germline V gene encodes CDR1 LNHDA and CDR2 SQIVND (reference sequence). The CDR3 length is 15 residues. The CDR3 loop is CASSTTGGLSSPLHF. As DNA, the CDR3 is TGTGCCAGTAGTACGACAGGGGGCTTAAGTTCACCCCTCCACTTT.

This sequence joins TRBV29-1 and TRBJ2-1; perhaps TRBD2 as D (6 bases). In germline, CDR1 is SQVTM, CDR2 ANQGSEA. The CDR3 length is 13 residues. Trimming shortened V by 5 bases and J by 0 bases, and 8 bases separated the two germline ends. CDR3 amino acids: CSVRGGSYNEQFF. The CDR3 DNA sequence: TGCAGCGTTAGGGGAGGCTCCTACAATGAGCAGTTCTTC.

The V call is TRBV3-1 (or the pseudogene TRBV3-2), the J call TRBJ2-7, with D tentatively TRBD2 (5 bases). V was clipped by 0 bases and J by 12 bases, with 21 bases between them. The CDR3 contains 15 residues. Germline CDR1 LGHDT, CDR2 YNNKEL (reference sequence). The CDR3 sequence: CASSQDEGFMRTPYF. The CDR3 DNA is TGTGCCAGCAGCCAAGATGAGGGTTTTATGAGAACTCCGTACTTC.

CDR3 protein: CAWSLRSSGNTIYF. The CDR3 DNA sequence: TGTGCCTGGAGTCTACGTAGCTCTGGAAACACCATATATTTT. This chain links TRBV30 with TRBJ1-3; no clear D. Germline loops: CDR1 GTSNPN, CDR2 SVGIG (reference sequence). Trimming cost V 2 bases and J 0 bases, with 8 bases left between them. The CDR3 runs 14 residues.

The J gene is TRBJ2-7, the V gene TRBV5-5; the D gene is possibly TRBD1 (6 bases). The CDR3 runs 14 residues. The V end lost 3 bases, the J end lost 4 bases, and 14 bases lay between the germline ends. The V gene's germline CDR1 is SGHKS and CDR2 YYEKEE (reference sequence). The CDR3 DNA reads TGTGCCAGCAGCTCGCAGGACAGTTATTACGAGCAGTACTTC. It translates to CASSSQDSYYEQYF.

This chain uses TRBV2 with TRBJ1-4, with D possibly matching TRBD1 (6 bases). Germline CDR1 is SNHLY and CDR2 is FYNNEI. This CDR3 contains 16 residues. Trimming took 5 bases from V and 7 from J, leaving 20 bases between them. In nucleotides, the CDR3 is TGTGCCAGCAGTCGACGCGACCACAGGGTTGGTGAAAAACTGTTTTTT. Amino acid sequence: CASSRRDHRVGEKLFF.

This rearrangement joins TRBV7-3 to TRBJ2-1; possible D gene TRBD2, 7 bases. Germline CDR1 is SGHTA and CDR2 is FQGTGA. The CDR3 is 14 amino acids. V was trimmed by 1 base and J by 8 bases, leaving 12 bases between them. The CDR3 loop reads CASSLNRGGDEQFF. In nucleotides, the CDR3 is TGTGCCAGCAGCTTAAATCGAGGGGGGGATGAGCAGTTCTTC.

This chain links TRBV5-1 with TRBJ2-7; 8 bases are shared with TRBD1. The CDR3 sequence is 14 residues long. J gave up 5 bases and V 4 bases, and 8 bases lay outside the gene matches. From germline, CDR1 is SGHRS and CDR2 YFSETQ. The CDR3 DNA reads TGCGCCAGCAGCAAACCGGGACAGGCGAACGAGCAGTACTTC. Its protein product is CASSKPGQANEQYF.